This TCR beta chain was recorded in a study of blood T cells in healthy people across ages. The CDR3 has 14 residues. The germline V gene has CDR1 SGHDN and CDR2 FVKESK. The trim removed 2 bases at V and 6 bases at J, leaving 6 bases unmatched. Using a J-beta primer mix together with a sample-barcoded 5' primer, a second PCR was run for about 6 to 11 cycles. TCRdb analysed the 5' RACE reads with MiXCR anew, one entry per CDR3 protein. The data show about 840,000 distinct CDR3 sequences, with 25% to 30% seen just once and around 9.6% held by the top ten. This sample was also put to use in a study of T cells of mothers and their children.

Sequencing was carried out using blood. The source is a woman aged 35 to 49 in good health. This chain joins TRBV14 and TRBJ1-2, with 7 bases identical to TRBD1. The CDR3 protein is CASSQPAGTDGYTF. DNA for the CDR3: TGTGCCAGCAGCCAACCTGCGGGGACAGATGGCTACACCTTC.